Below are 5 T cell receptor beta chains sequenced from a single sample in a study of regulatory T cells in long-lasting Graves disease. Time point given: newly diagnosed GD, antithyroid drugs for less than 3 months. TCR sequences were obtained from RNA taken from PBMCs. Arm-PCR with iRepertoire HTBI primers amplified the CDR3 regions for these TCR beta libraries. TCRdb processed the multiplex PCR reads anew with MiXCR; each CDR3 protein has one entry. The sample contains approximately 390,000 distinct CDR3 sequences, roughly 15% of which appear only once. The same data also contributed to another study, on T cells in Graves' hyperthyroidism and ophthalmopathy.

Here the sequenced sample was peripheral blood mononuclear cells (PBMCs), taken at new diagnosis, from a patient treated with antithyroid drugs. These receptors were taken from a woman aged 18-29 years with Graves disease.

The CDR3 DNA is TGTGCCAGCAGTTTAATACGGGGGCCCCAAGGAGGGGAGCTGTTTTTT. It specifies CASSLIRGPQGGELFF. The genes are TRBV28 and TRBJ2-2, with D possibly called TRBD1 or TRBD2 (6 bases each). Trimming took off 2 bases at V and 8 bases at J, with 18 bases between the two ends. The CDR3 runs 16 residues. The germline gives CDR1 MDHEN, CDR2 SYDVKM.

There are many counts of this clonotype. CDR3 amino acids: CSARWAGLNTEAFF. CDR3 nucleotides: TGCAGTGCTAGATGGGCAGGACTAAACACTGAAGCTTTCTTT. J is TRBJ1-1 and V is TRBV20-1; no clear D. The CDR3 loop spans 14 amino acids. The V end lost 2 bases, the J end lost 2 bases, and 12 bases lay between the germline ends. The V gene's germline CDR1 is DFQATT and CDR2 SNEGSKA (reference sequence).

This clonotype showed up just a few times. The chain links TRBV6-1 to TRBJ2-5; 9 positions agree with TRBD1. This CDR3 is built from 13 residues. V dropped 6 bases and J dropped 7; count of bases not matched to a gene: 6. CDR1 and CDR2 (germline): MNHNS, SASEGT. CDR3 residues: CASRVQGAGTQYF. In DNA form, the CDR3 reads TGTGCCAGCAGGGTACAGGGGGCAGGGACCCAGTACTTC.

This clonotype was counted at least ten times. This sequence joins TRBV11-1 and TRBJ1-1; no definite D call. Trimming cost V 1 base and J 10 bases, with 19 bases left between them. The germline gives CDR1 SGHAT, CDR2 FQDESV (reference sequence). The CDR3 loop spans 15 amino acids. The CDR3 loop is CASSLGWQEASGAFF. CDR3 bases: TGTGCCAGCAGCTTAGGTTGGCAGGAGGCATCGGGAGCTTTCTTT.

The chain links TRBV6-5 to TRBJ2-3, with 13 bases identical to TRBD2. Trimming cost V 3 bases and J 3 bases; bases outside gene matches: 3. The CDR3 totals 16 residues. The germline CDR1 and CDR2 sequences are MNHEY and SVGAGI. The CDR3 nucleotides read TGTGCCAGCAGTTATGTGGGACTAGCGGGAACAGATACGCAGTATTTT. Translated, it gives CASSYVGLAGTDTQYF.